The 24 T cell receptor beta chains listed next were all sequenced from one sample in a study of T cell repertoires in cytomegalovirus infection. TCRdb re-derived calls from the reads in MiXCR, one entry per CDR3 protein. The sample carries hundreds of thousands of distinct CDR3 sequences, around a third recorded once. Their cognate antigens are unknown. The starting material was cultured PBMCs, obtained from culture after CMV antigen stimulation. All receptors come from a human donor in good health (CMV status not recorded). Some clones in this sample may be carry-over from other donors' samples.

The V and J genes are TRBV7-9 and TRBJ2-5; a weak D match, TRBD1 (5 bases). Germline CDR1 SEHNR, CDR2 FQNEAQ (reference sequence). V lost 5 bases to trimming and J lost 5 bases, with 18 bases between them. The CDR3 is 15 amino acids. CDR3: CASSPGIFGSETQYF. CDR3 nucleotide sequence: TGTGCCAGCAGCCCAGGGATTTTTGGATCGGAGACCCAGTACTTC.

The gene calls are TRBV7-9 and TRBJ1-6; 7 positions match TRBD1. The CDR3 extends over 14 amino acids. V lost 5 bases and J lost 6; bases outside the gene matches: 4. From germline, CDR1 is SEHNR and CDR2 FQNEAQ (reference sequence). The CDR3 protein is CASSLGQRNSPLHF. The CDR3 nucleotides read TGTGCCAGCAGCCTGGGACAGCGTAATTCACCCCTCCACTTT.

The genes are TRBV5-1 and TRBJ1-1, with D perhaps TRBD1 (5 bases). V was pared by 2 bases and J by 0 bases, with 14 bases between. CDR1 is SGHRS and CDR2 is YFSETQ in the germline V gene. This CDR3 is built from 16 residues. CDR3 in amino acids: CASSFGGGRMNTEAFF. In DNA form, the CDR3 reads TGCGCCAGCAGCTTTGGCGGGGGACGGATGAACACTGAAGCTTTCTTT.

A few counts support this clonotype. The CDR3 DNA reads TGTGCCATCAGCATCGACTGGGACGGACGAGAAGCTTTCTTT. This translates into CAISIDWDGREAFF. The V call is TRBV10-3, the J call TRBJ1-1; the D gene is possibly TRBD1 (5 bases). The V gene lost 6 bases and the J gene lost 8 bases, with 19 bases spanning the gap. The CDR3 sequence is 14 residues long. Germline CDR1 is ENHRY and CDR2 is SYGVKD.

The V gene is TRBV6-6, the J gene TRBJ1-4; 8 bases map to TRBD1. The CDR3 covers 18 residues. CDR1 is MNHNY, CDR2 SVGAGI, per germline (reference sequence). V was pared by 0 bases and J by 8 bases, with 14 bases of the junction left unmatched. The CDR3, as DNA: TGTGCCAGCAGTTACTCGAACAGGGGGACACTTTTTGAAGAAAAACTGTTTTTT. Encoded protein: CASSYSNRGTLFEEKLFF.

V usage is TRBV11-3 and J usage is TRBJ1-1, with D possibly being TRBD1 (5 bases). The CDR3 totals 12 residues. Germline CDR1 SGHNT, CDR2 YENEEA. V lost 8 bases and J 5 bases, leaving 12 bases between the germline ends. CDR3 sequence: CASSGLETEAFF. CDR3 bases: TGTGCCAGCTCAGGGCTAGAGACTGAAGCTTTCTTT.

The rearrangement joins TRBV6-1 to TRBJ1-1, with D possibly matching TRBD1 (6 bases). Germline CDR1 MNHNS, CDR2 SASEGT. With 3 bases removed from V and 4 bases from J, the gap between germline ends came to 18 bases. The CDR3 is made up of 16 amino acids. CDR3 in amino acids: CASSELYHEGGTEAFF. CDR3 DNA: TGTGCCAGCAGTGAGTTATACCATGAGGGGGGCACTGAAGCTTTCTTT.

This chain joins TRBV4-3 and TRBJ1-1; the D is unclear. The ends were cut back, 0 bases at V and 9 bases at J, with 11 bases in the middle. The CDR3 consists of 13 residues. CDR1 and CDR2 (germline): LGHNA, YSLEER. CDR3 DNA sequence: TGCGCCAGCAGCCAAGATAAAGGCTGGAAAGCTTTCTTT. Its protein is CASSQDKGWKAFF.

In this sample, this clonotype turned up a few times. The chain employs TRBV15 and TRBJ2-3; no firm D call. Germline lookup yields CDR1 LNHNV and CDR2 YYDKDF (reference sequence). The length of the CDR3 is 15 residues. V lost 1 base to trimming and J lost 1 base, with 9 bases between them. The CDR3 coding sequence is TGTGCCACCAGCAGAGCACTGCAGGGCACAGATACGCAGTATTTT. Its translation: CATSRALQGTDTQYF.

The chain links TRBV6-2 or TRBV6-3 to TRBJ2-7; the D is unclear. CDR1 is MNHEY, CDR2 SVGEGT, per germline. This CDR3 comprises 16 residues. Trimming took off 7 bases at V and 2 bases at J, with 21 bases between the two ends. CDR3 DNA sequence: TGTGCCAGCAACGAACGCTCTAGGGTTCGACCCTACGAGCAGTACTTC. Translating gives CASNERSRVRPYEQYF.

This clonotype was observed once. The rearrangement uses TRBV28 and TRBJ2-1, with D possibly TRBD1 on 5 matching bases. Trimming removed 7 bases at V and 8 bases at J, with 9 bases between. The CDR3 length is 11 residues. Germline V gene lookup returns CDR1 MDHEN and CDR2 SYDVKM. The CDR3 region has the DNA TGTGCCAGCAAACAGGTAGATGAGCAGTTCTTC. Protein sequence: CASKQVDEQFF.

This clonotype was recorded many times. CDR3 sequence (DNA): TGTGCCAGCAGCTTCTATGGTGCCCGCACAGATACGCAGTATTTT. This translates into CASSFYGARTDTQYF. The chain employs TRBV7-2 and TRBJ2-3; no definite D call. In germline, CDR1 is SGHTA, CDR2 FQGNSA. The CDR3 spans 15 residues. V dropped 3 bases and J dropped 1 base, with 11 bases sitting between them.

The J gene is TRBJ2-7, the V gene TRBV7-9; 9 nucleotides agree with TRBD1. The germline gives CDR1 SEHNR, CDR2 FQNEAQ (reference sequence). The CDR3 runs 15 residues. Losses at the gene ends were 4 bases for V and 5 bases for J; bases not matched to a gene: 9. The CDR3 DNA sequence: TGTGCCAGCAGCTCCGGGACAGGGCCGAGCGACGAGCAGTACTTC. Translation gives CASSSGTGPSDEQYF.

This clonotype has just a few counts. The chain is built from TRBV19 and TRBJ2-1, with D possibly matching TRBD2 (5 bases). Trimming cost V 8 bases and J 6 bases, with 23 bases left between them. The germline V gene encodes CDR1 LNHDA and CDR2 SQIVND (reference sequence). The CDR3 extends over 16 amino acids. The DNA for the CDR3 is TGTGCCAGTGTAGGAGAGGGATCCCGGGGTCTCAATGAGCAGTTCTTC. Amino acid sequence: CASVGEGSRGLNEQFF.

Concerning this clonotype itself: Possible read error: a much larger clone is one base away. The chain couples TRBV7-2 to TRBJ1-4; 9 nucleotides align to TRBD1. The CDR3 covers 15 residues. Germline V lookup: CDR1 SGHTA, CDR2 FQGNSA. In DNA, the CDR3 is TGTGTCAGCAGCCTTGGGACAGGGTTAGGTGAAAAACTGTTTTTT. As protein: CVSSLGTGLGEKLFF. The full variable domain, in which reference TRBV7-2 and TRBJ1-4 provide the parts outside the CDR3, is GAGVSQSPSNKVTEKGKDVELRCDPISGHTALYWYRQSLGQGLEFLIYFQGNSAPDKSGLPSDRFSAERTGGSVSTLTIQRTQQEDSAVYLCVSSLGTGLGEKLFFGSGTQLSVL.

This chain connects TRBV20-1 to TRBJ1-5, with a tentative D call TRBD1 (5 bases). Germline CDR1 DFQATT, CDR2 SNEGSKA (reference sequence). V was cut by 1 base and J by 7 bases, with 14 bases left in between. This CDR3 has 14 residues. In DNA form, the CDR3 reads TGCAGTGCTAGAGGGACAAACGGAAAACAGCCCCAGCATTTT. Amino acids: CSARGTNGKQPQHF.

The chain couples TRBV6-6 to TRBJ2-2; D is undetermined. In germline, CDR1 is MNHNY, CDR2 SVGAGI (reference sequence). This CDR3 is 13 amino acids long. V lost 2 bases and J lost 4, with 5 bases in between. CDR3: CASSYTTTGELFF. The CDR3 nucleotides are TGTGCCAGCAGTTACACTACCACCGGGGAGCTGTTTTTT.

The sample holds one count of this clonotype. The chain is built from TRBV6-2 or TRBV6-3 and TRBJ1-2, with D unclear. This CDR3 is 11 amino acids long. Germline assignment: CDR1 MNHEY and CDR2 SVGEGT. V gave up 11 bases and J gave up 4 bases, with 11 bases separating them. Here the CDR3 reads CAARELYGYTF. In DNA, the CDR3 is TGTGCCGCCCGGGAACTCTATGGCTACACCTTC.

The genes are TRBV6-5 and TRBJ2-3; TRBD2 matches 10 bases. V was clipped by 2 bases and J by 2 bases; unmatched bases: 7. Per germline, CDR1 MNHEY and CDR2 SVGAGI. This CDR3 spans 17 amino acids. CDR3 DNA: TGTGCCAGCAGTTACGACCCGAGCGGGGGGGCCACAGATACGCAGTATTTT. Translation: CASSYDPSGGATDTQYF.

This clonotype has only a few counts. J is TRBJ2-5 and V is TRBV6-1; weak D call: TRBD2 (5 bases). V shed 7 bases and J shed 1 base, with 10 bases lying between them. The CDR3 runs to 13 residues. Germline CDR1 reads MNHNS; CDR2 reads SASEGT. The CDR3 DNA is TGTGCCAGCACCAGAGGGTTCCAAGAGACCCAGTACTTC. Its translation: CASTRGFQETQYF.

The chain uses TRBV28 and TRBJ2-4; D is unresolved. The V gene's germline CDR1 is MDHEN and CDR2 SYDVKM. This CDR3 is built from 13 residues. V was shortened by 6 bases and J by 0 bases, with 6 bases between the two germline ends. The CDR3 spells CASSPEAKNIQYF. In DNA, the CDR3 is TGTGCCAGCAGCCCTGAAGCCAAAAACATTCAGTACTTC.

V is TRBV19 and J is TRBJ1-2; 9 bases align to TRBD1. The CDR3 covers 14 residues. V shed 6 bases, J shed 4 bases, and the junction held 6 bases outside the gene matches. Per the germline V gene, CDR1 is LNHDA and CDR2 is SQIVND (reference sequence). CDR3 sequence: CASRIGQGPYGYTF. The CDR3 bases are TGTGCCAGTAGAATCGGACAGGGGCCCTATGGCTACACCTTC.

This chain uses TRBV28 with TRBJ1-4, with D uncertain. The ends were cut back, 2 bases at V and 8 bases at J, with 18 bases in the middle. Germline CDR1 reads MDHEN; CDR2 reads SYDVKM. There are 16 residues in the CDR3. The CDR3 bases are TGTGCCAGCAGTTTAAGAACCCCGTTTTTGGGGGAAAAACTGTTTTTT. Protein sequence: CASSLRTPFLGEKLFF.

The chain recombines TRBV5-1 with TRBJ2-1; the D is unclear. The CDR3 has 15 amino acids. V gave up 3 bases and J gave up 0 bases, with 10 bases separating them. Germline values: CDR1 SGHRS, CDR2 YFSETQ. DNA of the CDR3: TGCGCCAGCAGCTCGGACCCTAGCTCCTACAATGAGCAGTTCTTC. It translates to CASSSDPSSYNEQFF.